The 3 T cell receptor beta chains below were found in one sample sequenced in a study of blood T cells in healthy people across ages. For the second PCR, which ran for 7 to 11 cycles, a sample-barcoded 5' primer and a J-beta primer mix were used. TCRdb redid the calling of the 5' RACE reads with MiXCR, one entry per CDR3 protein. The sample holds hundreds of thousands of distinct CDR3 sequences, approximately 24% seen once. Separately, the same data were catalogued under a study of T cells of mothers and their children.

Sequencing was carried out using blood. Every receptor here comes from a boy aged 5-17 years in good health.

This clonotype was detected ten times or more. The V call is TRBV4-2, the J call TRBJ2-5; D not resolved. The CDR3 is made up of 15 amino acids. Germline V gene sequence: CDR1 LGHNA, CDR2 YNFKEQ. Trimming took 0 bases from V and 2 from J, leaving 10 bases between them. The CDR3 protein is CASSQDPGQQETQYF. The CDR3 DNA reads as TGTGCCAGCAGCCAAGATCCCGGGCAACAAGAGACCCAGTACTTC.

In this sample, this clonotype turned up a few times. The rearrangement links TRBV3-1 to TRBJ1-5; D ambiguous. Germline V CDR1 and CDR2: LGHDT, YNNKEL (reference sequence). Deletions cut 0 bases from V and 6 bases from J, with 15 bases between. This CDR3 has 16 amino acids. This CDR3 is CASSQDRTPPSQPQHF. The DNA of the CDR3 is TGTGCCAGCAGCCAAGATCGTACACCTCCGAGTCAGCCCCAGCATTTT.

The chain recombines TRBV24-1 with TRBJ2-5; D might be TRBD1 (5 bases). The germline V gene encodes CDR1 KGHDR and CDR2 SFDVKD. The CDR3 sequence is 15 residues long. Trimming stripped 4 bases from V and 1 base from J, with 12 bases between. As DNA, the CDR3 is TGTGCCACCAGTGACTCCAGACAGTCCCAAGAGACCCAGTACTTC. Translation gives CATSDSRQSQETQYF.